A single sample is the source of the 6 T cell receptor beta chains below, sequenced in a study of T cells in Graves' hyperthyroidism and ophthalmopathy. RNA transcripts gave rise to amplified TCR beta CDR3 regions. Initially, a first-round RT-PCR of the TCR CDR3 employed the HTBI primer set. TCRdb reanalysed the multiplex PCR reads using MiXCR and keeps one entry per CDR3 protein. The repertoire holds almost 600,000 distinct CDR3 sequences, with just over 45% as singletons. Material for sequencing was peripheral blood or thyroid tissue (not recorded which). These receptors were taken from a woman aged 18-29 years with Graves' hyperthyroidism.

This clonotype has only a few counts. CDR3 in amino acids: CAWMAGDYEQYF. Written as DNA, the CDR3 is TGTGCCTGGATGGCAGGTGACTACGAGCAGTACTTC. V and J are TRBV30 and TRBJ2-7, with D unresolved. Per the germline V gene, CDR1 is GTSNPN and CDR2 is SVGIG (reference sequence). The V and J ends lost 4 bases and 3 bases respectively, with 10 bases between them. The CDR3 totals 12 residues.

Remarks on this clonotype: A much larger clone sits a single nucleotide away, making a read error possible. The CDR3 loop is CASSLAGGYSGNAIYF. CDR3 DNA: TGTGCCAGCAGCTTAGCGGGCGGATACTCTGGAAACGCCATATATTTT. The chain links TRBV7-9 to TRBJ1-3; D ambiguous. Germline V gives CDR1 SEHNR, CDR2 FQNEAQ (reference sequence). This CDR3 has 16 residues.

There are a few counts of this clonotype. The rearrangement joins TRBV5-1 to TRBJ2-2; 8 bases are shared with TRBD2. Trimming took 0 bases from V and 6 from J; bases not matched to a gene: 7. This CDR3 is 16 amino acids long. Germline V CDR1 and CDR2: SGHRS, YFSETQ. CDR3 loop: CASSLGTSKGAGELFF. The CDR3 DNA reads TGCGCCAGCAGCTTGGGGACTAGCAAAGGGGCCGGGGAGCTGTTTTTT.

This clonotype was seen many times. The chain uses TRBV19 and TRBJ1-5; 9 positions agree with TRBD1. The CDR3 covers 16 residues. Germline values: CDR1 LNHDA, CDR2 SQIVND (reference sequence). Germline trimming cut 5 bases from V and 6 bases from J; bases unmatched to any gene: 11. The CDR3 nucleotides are TGTGCCAGTAGTTTAAGAACCGGGACAGGGCTTCAGCCCCAGCATTTT. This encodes CASSLRTGTGLQPQHF.

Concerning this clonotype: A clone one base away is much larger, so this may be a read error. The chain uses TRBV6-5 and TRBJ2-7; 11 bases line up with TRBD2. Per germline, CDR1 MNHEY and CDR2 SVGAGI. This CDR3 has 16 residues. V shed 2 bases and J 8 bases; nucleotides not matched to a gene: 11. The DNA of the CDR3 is TGTGCCAGCAGTTACCTCGCACTAGCGGGAGAATACAAGCAGTACTTC. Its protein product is CASSYLALAGEYKQYF.

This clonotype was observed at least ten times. The CDR3 reads CASRQGPSNQPQHF. The CDR3 nucleotides read TGTGCCAGCAGACAGGGACCTTCGAATCAGCCCCAGCATTTT. The chain carries TRBV6-5 and TRBJ1-5; possible D gene TRBD1, 6 bases. The CDR3 contains 14 residues. CDR1 and CDR2 (germline): MNHEY, SVGAGI. Trimming shortened V by 6 bases and J by 4 bases, and 13 bases separated the two germline ends.